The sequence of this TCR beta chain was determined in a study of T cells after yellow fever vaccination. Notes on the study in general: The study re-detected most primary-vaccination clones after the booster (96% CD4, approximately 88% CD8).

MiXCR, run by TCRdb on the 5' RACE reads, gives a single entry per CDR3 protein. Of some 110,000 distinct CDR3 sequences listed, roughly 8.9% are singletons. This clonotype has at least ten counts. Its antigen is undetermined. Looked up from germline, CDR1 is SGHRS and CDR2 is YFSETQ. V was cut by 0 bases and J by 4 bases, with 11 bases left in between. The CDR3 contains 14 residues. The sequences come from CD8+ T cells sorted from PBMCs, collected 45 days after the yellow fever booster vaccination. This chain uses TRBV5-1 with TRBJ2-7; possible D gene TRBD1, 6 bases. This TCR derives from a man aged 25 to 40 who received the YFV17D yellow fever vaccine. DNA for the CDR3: TGCGCCAGCAGCTTGGTTGGGGGCCTTTACGAGCAGTACTTC. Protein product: CASSLVGGLYEQYF. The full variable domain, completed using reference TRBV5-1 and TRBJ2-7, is KAGVTQTPRYLIKTRGQQVTLSCSPISGHRSVSWYQQTPGQGLQFLFEYFSETQRNKGNFPGRFSGRQFSNSRSEMNVSTLELGDSALYLCASSLVGGLYEQYFGPGTRLTVT.